This record covers a single T cell receptor (delta chain). One end of the junction varies from germline; a read error may be responsible. This sample is part of a study of gamma-delta T cells after stem cell transplantation. TCRdb called clones from the RT-PCR reads again using CATT. The table shows some 2,600 delta-chain clones, with 15% to 20% occurring only once. The CDR3 extends over 21 amino acids. Germline loops: CDR1 GEAIGNYY, CDR2 EKD. The chain couples TRDV2 to TRDJ3, with 11 bases aligning to TRDD3. Assignment of the J gene here rests on matching the DNA to germline, because TCRdb gives none. The sample taken for sequencing was gamma-delta T cells. The TCR was taken from a human donor. It is not recorded whose cells these are; they may come from a transplant donor. CDR3 sequence: CACDTLMGDTKSSWDTRKMFF. CDR3 DNA sequence: TGTGCCTGTGACACATTAATGGGGGATACGAAAAGCTCCTGGGACACCCGAAAGATGTTTTTC.